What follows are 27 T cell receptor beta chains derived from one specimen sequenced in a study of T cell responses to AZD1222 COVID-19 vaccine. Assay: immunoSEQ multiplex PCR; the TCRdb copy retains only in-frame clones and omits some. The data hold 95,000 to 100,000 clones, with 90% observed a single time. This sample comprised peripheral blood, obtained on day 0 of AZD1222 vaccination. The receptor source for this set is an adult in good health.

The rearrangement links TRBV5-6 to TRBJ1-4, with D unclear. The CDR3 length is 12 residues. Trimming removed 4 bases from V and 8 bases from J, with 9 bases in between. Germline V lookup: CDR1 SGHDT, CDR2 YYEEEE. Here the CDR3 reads CASSLAGEKLFF. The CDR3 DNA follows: TGTGCCAGCAGCCTGGCAGGCGAAAAACTGTTTTTT.

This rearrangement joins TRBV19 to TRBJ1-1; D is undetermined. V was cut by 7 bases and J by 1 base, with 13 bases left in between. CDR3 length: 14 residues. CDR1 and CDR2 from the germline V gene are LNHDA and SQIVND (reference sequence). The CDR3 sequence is CASTYRGGNTEAFF. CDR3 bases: TGTGCCAGTACCTATAGAGGCGGGAACACTGAAGCTTTCTTT. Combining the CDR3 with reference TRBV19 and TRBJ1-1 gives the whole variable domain DGGITQSPKYLFRKEGQNVTLSCEQNLNHDAMYWYRQDPGQGLRLIYYSQIVNDFQKGDIAEGYSVSREKKESFPLTVTSAQKNPTAFYLCASTYRGGNTEAFFGQGTRLTVV.

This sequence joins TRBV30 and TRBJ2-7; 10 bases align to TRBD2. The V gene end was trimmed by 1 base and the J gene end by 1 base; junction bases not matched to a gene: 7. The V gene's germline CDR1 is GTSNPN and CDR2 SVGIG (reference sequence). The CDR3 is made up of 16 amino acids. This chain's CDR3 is CAWSALSGGGSYEQYF. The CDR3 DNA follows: TGTGCCTGGAGTGCCTTAAGCGGGGGGGGTTCCTACGAGCAGTACTTC.

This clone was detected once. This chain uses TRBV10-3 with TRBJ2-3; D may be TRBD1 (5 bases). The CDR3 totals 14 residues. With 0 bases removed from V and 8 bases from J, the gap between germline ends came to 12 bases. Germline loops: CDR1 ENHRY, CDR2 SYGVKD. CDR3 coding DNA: TGTGCCATCAGTGAGTCGTTGGGGCACGGTACGCAGTATTTT. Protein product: CAISESLGHGTQYF.

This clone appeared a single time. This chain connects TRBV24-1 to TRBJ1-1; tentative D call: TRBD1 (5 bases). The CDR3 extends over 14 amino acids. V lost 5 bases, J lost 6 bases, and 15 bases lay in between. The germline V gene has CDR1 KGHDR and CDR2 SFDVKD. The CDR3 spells CATSALGGSSEAFF. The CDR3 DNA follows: TGTGCCACCAGTGCCTTGGGGGGATCCTCTGAAGCTTTCTTT.

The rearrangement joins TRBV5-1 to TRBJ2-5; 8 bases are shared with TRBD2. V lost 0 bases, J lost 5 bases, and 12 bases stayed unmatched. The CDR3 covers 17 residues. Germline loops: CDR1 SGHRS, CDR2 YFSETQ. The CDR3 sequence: CASSLDIGGAEVETQYF. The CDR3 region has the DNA TGCGCCAGCAGCTTGGATATCGGGGGGGCAGAGGTGGAGACCCAGTACTTC.

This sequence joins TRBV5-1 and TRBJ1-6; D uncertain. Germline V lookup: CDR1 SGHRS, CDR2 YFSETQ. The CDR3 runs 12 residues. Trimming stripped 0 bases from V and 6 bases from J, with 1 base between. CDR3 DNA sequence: TGCGCCAGCAGCTTGGGTAATTCACCCCTCCACTTT. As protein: CASSLGNSPLHF.

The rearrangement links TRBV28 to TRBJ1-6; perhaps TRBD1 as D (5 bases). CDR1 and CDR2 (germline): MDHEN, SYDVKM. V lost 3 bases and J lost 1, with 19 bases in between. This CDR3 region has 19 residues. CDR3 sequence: CASSFPQEFALSYNSPLHF. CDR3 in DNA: TGTGCCAGCAGTTTCCCACAGGAATTTGCCTTATCCTATAATTCACCCCTCCACTTT.

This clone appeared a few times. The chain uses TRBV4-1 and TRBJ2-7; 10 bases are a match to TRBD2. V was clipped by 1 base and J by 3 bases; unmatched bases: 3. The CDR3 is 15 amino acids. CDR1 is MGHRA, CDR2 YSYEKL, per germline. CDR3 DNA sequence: TGCGCCAGCAGCCAAGCACTAGCGGGGATCTACGAGCAGTACTTC. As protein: CASSQALAGIYEQYF.

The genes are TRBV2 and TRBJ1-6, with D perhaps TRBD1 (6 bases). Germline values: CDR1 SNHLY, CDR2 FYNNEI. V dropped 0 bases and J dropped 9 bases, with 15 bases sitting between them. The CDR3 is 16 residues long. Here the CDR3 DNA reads TGTGCCAGCAGTGAAGCGCTTCCAGGGGAAGGTTCACCCCTCCACTTT. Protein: CASSEALPGEGSPLHF.

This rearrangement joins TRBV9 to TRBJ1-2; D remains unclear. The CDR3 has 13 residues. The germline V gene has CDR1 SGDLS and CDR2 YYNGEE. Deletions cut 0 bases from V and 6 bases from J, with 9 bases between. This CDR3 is CASSVGIIDGYTF. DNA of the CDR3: TGTGCCAGCAGCGTAGGTATTATAGATGGCTACACCTTC.

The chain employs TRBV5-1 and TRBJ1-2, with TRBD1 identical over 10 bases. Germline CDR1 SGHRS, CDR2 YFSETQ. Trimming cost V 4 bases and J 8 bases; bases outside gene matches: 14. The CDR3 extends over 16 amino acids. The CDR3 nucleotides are TGCGCCAGCAGCGCGCAGACAGGGGGCGCTAGCCGAGGCTACACCTTC. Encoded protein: CASSAQTGGASRGYTF.

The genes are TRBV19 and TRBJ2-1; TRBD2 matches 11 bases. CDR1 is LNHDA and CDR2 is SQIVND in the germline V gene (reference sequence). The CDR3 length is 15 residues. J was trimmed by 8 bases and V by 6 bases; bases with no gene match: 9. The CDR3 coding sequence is TGTGCCAGTAGCAGAACTAGCGGGGGAATGGATGAGCAGTTCTTC. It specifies CASSRTSGGMDEQFF.

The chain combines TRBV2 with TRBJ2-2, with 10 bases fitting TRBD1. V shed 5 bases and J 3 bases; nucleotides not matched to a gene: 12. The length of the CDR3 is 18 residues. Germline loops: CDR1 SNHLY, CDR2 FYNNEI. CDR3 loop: CASSSAPDRGTDTGELFF. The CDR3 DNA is TGTGCCAGCAGTTCGGCCCCGGACAGGGGGACGGACACCGGGGAGCTGTTTTTT. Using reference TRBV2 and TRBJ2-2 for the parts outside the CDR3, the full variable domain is EPEVTQTPSHQVTQMGQEVILRCVPISNHLYFYWYRQILGQKVEFLVSFYNNEISEKSEIFDDQFSVERPDGSNFTLKIRSTKLEDSAMYFCASSSAPDRGTDTGELFFGEGSRLTVL.

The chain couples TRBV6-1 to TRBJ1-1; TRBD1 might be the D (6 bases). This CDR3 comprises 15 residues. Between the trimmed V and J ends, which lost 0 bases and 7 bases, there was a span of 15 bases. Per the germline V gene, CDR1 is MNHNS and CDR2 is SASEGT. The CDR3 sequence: CASSEALLRGVEAFF. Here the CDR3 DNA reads TGTGCCAGCAGTGAAGCGCTTCTCAGGGGAGTTGAAGCTTTCTTT.

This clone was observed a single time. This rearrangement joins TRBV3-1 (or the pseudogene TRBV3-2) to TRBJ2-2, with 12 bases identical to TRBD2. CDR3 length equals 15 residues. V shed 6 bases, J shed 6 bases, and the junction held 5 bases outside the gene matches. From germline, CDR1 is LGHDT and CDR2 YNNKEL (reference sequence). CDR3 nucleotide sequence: TGTGCCAGCAGGCCCGGGACTAGCGGGCCCGGGGAGCTGTTTTTT. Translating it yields CASRPGTSGPGELFF.

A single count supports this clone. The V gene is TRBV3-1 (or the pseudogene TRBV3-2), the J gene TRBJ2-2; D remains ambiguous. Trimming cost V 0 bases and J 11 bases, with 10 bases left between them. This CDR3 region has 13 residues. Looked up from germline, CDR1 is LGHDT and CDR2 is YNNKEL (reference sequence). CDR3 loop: CASSQDPRTELFF. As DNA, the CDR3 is TGTGCCAGCAGCCAAGATCCCAGGACCGAGCTGTTTTTT.

DNA of the CDR3: TGTGCCAGCAGTTCAAGACCGGATCAGCCCCAGCATTTT. It encodes CASSSRPDQPQHF. The chain has TRBV12-3 or TRBV12-4 and TRBJ1-5; no firm D call. This CDR3 has 13 residues. Trimming removed 4 bases at V and 5 bases at J, with 9 bases between.

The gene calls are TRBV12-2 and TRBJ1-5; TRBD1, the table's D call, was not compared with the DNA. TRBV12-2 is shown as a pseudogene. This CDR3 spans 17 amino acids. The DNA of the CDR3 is TGTGCAAGTCGCTTAGGGCAGGGGGATTCGGGCAATCAGCCCCAGCATTTT. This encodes CASRLGQGDSGNQPQHF.

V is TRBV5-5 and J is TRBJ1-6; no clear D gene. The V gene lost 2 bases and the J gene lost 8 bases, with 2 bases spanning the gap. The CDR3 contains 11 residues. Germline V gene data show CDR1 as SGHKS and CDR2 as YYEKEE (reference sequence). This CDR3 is CASSLDSPLHF. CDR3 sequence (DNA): TGTGCCAGCAGCTTAGATTCACCCCTCCACTTT.

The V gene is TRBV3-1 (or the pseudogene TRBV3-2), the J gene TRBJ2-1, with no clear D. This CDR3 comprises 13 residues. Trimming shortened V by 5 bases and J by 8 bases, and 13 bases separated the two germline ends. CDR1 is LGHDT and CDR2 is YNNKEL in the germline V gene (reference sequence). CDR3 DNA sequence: TGTGCCAGCAGCGATACCCGAGACGATGAGCAGTTCTTC. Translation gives CASSDTRDDEQFF.

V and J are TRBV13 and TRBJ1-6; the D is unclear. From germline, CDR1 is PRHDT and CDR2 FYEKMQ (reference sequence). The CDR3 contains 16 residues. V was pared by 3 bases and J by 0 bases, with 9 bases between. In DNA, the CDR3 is TGTGCCAGCAGCTTCTCTTCCAGCTCCTATAATTCACCCCTCCACTTT. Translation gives CASSFSSSSYNSPLHF.

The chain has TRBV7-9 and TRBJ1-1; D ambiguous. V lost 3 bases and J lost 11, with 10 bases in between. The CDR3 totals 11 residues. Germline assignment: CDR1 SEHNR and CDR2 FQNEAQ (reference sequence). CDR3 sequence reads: CASSFQPSAFF. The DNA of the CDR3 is TGTGCCAGCAGCTTTCAACCGTCGGCTTTCTTT.

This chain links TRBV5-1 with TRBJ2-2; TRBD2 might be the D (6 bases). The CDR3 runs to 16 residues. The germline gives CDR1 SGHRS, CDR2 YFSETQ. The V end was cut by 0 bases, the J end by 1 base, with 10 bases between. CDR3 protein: CASSLAGGRNTGELFF. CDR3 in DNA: TGCGCCAGCAGCTTGGCCGGGGGTAGGAACACCGGGGAGCTGTTTTTT.

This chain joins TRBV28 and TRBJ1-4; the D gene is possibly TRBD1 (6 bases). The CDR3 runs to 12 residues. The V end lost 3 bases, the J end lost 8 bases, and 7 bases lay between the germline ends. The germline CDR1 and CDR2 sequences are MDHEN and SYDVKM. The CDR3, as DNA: TGTGCCAGCAGTTTCAGGGGCGAAAAACTGTTTTTT. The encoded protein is CASSFRGEKLFF.

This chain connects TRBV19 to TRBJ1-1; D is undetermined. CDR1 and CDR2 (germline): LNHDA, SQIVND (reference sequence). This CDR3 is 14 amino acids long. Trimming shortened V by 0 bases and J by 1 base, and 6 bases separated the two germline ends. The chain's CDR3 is CASSIDDWNTEAFF. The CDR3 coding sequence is TGTGCCAGTAGTATAGATGACTGGAACACTGAAGCTTTCTTT.

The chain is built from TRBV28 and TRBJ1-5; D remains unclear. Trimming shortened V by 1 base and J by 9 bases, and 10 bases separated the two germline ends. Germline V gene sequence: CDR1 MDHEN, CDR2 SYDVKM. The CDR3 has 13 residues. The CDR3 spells CASSLLKTGPQHF. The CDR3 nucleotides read TGTGCCAGCAGTTTATTGAAGACGGGGCCCCAGCATTTT.